What follows is one TCR beta chain and its context. Its specificity is unknown. A CD45RO/CCR7/CD25/CD127/CD95/CD27 panel sorted naive, central memory, regulatory and stem cell-like memory CD4+ cells. Each population that was sorted was more than 98% pure. Expressed TCRB transcripts were sequenced because the entire RNA isolate underwent reverse transcription. The assay was immunoSEQ multiplex PCR, and TCRdb's table has in-frame clones only and misses some. This table has 600,000 to 700,000 clones, roughly an eighth appearing once. This sample was taken from a study of beta chain features in type 1 diabetes. Study-wide results and caveats: No resolution was reached here on whether HLA type influences TCRB rearrangement. In all four CD4+ subsets, TCRB CDR3 length was significantly, moderately reduced in type 1 diabetes.

Germline-derived CDR1 and CDR2 are GTSNPN and SVGIG (reference sequence). CDR3 length: 12 amino acids. Trimming left V 2 bases short and J 7 bases short, with 9 bases between. The genes are TRBV30 and TRBJ2-1, with D tentatively TRBD1 (6 bases). This sequence originates from a man aged 18 to 29 with type 1 diabetes. Sequenced material: naive CD4+ T cells from blood. The CDR3 region is CAWSMRGNEQFF. DNA of the CDR3: TGTGCCTGGAGTATGAGGGGGAATGAGCAGTTCTTC.